Below, 18 T cell receptor beta chains from the same sample are listed, as sequenced in a study of T cells in tumors after PD-1 blockade. The table came from immunoSEQ multiplex PCR; TCRdb's copy has only in-frame clones and leaves some out. The sample has just under 65,000 clones, approximately 79% seen once. The specimen comprised PBMCs, sampled after anti-PD-1 treatment. The receptors were sampled from a human donor with basal cell carcinoma.

The chain is built from TRBV5-1 and TRBJ2-1; possibly TRBD1 for D (5 bases). V was trimmed by 2 bases and J by 8 bases, leaving 8 bases between them. Germline CDR1 reads SGHRS; CDR2 reads YFSETQ. This CDR3 has 12 residues. CDR3 DNA: TGCGCCAGCAGCTTAGGGGTGCATGAGCAGTTCTTC. Its protein product is CASSLGVHEQFF. The entire variable domain, with the rest obtained from reference TRBV5-1 and TRBJ2-1, is as follows: KAGVTQTPRYLIKTRGQQVTLSCSPISGHRSVSWYQQTPGQGLQFLFEYFSETQRNKGNFPGRFSGRQFSNSRSEMNVSTLELGDSALYLCASSLGVHEQFFGPGTRLTVL.

V and J are TRBV19 and TRBJ1-1; TRBD1 matches at 8 bases. Germline assignment: CDR1 LNHDA and CDR2 SQIVND (reference sequence). J was trimmed by 11 bases and V by 6 bases; bases with no gene match: 17. The CDR3 consists of 15 residues. CDR3 loop: CASRDFSGGARDAFF. DNA for the CDR3: TGTGCCAGTAGGGACTTCTCAGGGGGCGCGCGGGATGCTTTCTTT.

The chain links TRBV7-9 to TRBJ2-5; perhaps TRBD1 as D (7 bases). Between the trimmed V and J ends, which lost 5 bases and 6 bases, there was a span of 13 bases. Germline assignment: CDR1 SEHNR and CDR2 FQNEAQ (reference sequence). There are 13 residues in the CDR3. CDR3 sequence (DNA): TGTGCCAGCAGCCCGCGGGACAGCCAGACCCAGTACTTC. Protein sequence: CASSPRDSQTQYF.

The genes are TRBV3-1 (or the pseudogene TRBV3-2) and TRBJ2-6; TRBD1 matches at 10 bases. This CDR3 spans 20 amino acids. Germline lookup yields CDR1 LGHDT and CDR2 YNNKEL (reference sequence). V trimming: 0 bases; J trimming: 2 bases; junction bases outside the gene matches: 10. This CDR3 is CASSQDRRRTGGPGANVLTF. CDR3 coding DNA: TGTGCCAGCAGCCAAGATCGACGCCGGACAGGGGGACCTGGGGCCAACGTCCTGACTTTC.

The chain is built from TRBV11-1 and TRBJ2-7, with 11 bases aligning to TRBD2. The CDR3 is 16 residues long. After removal of 5 bases from V and 1 base from J, the junction contained 7 bases not matched to a gene. Germline CDR1 reads SGHAT; CDR2 reads FQDESV (reference sequence). CDR3 region: CASSQQLAGDSYEQYF. The CDR3 nucleotides read TGTGCCAGCAGCCAACAACTAGCGGGGGATTCCTACGAGCAGTACTTC.

This clone was seen more than once but under ten times. The chain has TRBV7-2 and TRBJ2-1; TRBD2 aligns across 9 bases. The J segment lost 0 bases and the V segment lost 4 bases, leaving 4 bases of the junction unmatched. The CDR3 spans 16 residues. The V gene's germline CDR1 is SGHTA and CDR2 FQGNSA. CDR3: CASSSSGASSYNEQFF. CDR3 bases: TGTGCCAGCAGCTCTAGCGGGGCAAGCTCCTACAATGAGCAGTTCTTC.

In this sample, this clone turned up a few times. The V and J genes are TRBV5-4 and TRBJ1-2, with D perhaps TRBD1 (6 bases). Trimming took 4 bases from V and 12 from J, leaving 16 bases between them. This CDR3 spans 12 amino acids. CDR1 and CDR2 from the germline V gene are SGHNT and YYREEE (reference sequence). CDR3 DNA: TGTGCCAGCAGCAGAGATCAGGGGAGGAACACCTTC. Residues: CASSRDQGRNTF.

The table lists this clone with a few counts. The chain has TRBV7-2 and TRBJ2-1; 9 bases match TRBD2. The CDR3 consists of 15 residues. Looked up from germline, CDR1 is SGHTA and CDR2 is FQGNSA. The trim removed 5 bases at V and 4 bases at J, leaving 6 bases unmatched. CDR3 in amino acids: CASSPSGGLYNEQFF. CDR3 coding DNA: TGTGCCAGCAGCCCGAGCGGGGGGCTTTACAATGAGCAGTTCTTC.

Comment on this clone: The junction departs from germline at one end; a sequencing error may be responsible. CDR3 amino acids: CASSSRDRAGF. In DNA form, the CDR3 reads TGTGCCAGCAGTTCCCGGGACAGGGCGGGCTTT. This chain uses TRBV6-5 with TRBJ1-6; 9 bases match TRBD1. The germline gives CDR1 MNHEY, CDR2 SVGAGI. The CDR3 contains 11 residues.

This clone was seen a single time. This sequence joins TRBV9 and TRBJ1-3, with D possibly matching TRBD1 (6 bases). Trimming stripped 0 bases from V and 4 bases from J, with 11 bases between. The CDR3 sequence is 15 residues long. The germline V gene has CDR1 SGDLS and CDR2 YYNGEE. The DNA for the CDR3 is TGTGCCAGCAGCGTAGACCCAGGGGAAGGAAACACCATATATTTT. Its translation is CASSVDPGEGNTIYF.

The chain couples TRBV5-1 to TRBJ1-2, with 10 positions matching TRBD1. V dropped 4 bases and J dropped 6; count of bases not matched to a gene: 9. This CDR3 is 15 amino acids long. Germline lookup yields CDR1 SGHRS and CDR2 YFSETQ. The CDR3 nucleotides are TGCGCCAGCAGCAAAGGACAGGGGGAGGTGGATGGCTACACCTTC. This encodes CASSKGQGEVDGYTF.

The J gene is TRBJ2-7, the V gene TRBV10-3, with a tentative D call TRBD2 (6 bases). Between the trimmed V and J ends, which lost 10 bases and 2 bases, there was a span of 18 bases. Germline V lookup: CDR1 ENHRY, CDR2 SYGVKD. This CDR3 comprises 14 residues. The CDR3 DNA reads TGTGCCACCCTAAAGGCGGGGATCACCTACGAGCAGTACTTC. This encodes CATLKAGITYEQYF.

The chain joins TRBV7-8 to TRBJ2-7; D uncertain. The CDR3 is 16 amino acids. Between the trimmed V and J ends, which lost 5 bases and 4 bases, there was a span of 21 bases. Germline assignment: CDR1 SGHVS and CDR2 FQNEAQ. The CDR3 bases are TGTGCCAGCAGCACCGAGGCACCCTCTCTCCAGTACGAGCAGTACTTC. Protein sequence: CASSTEAPSLQYEQYF.

The chain joins TRBV25-1 to TRBJ2-5; 11 nucleotides match TRBD1. The germline V gene encodes CDR1 MGHDK and CDR2 SYGVNS. CDR3 length: 16 amino acids. V was clipped by 5 bases and J by 4 bases; unmatched bases: 9. CDR3 region: CASSFSGTGGGETQYF. In DNA, the CDR3 is TGTGCCAGCAGTTTTTCCGGGACAGGGGGAGGAGAGACCCAGTACTTC.

This clone was found a few times. The chain combines TRBV28 with TRBJ1-5, with a weak D call TRBD1 (6 bases). Germline CDR1 and CDR2: MDHEN and SYDVKM. V was clipped by 2 bases and J by 6 bases, with 11 bases between them. CDR3 length equals 14 residues. CDR3 region: CASSLGGGSQPQHF. CDR3 coding DNA: TGTGCCAGCAGTTTAGGAGGGGGAAGTCAGCCCCAGCATTTT.

This sequence joins TRBV7-9 and TRBJ2-7; D is unclear. The CDR3 length is 15 residues. Per the germline V gene, CDR1 is SEHNR and CDR2 is FQNEAQ (reference sequence). Trimming stripped 4 bases from V and 2 bases from J, with 15 bases between. The CDR3 loop reads CASSSRLSTTYEQYF. For the CDR3, the DNA is TGTGCCAGCAGCTCCAGACTGAGTACTACCTACGAGCAGTACTTC.

J is TRBJ2-3 and V is TRBV30; D possibly corresponds to TRBD1 (6 bases). Germline-derived CDR1 and CDR2 are GTSNPN and SVGIG (reference sequence). The CDR3 has 15 amino acids. V was trimmed by 3 bases and J by 4 bases, leaving 17 bases between them. This CDR3 reads CAWSAARGTADTQYF. In DNA form, the CDR3 reads TGTGCCTGGAGCGCCGCCAGGGGAACTGCAGATACGCAGTATTTT.

This chain joins TRBV5-6 and TRBJ1-5, with D hard to call. With 3 bases removed from V and 1 base from J, the gap between germline ends came to 14 bases. The germline CDR1 and CDR2 sequences are SGHDT and YYEEEE. The CDR3 consists of 16 residues. The chain's CDR3 is CASSSFGRGSNQPQHF. The CDR3 nucleotides are TGTGCCAGCAGCTCATTCGGACGGGGAAGCAATCAGCCCCAGCATTTT.